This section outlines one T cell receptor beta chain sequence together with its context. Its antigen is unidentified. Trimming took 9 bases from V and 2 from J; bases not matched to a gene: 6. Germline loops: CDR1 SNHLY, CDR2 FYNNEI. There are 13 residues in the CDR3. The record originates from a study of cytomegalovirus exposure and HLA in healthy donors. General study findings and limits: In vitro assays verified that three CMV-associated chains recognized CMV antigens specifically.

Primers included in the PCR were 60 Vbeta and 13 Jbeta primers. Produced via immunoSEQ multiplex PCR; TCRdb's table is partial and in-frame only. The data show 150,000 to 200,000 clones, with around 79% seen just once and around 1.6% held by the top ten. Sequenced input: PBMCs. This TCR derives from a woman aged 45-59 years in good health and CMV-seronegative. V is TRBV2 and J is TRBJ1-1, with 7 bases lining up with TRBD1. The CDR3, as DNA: TGTGCCAGTGGCACAGGGGCCAACACTGAAGCTTTCTTT. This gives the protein CASGTGANTEAFF. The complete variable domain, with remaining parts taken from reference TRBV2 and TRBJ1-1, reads EPEVTQTPSHQVTQMGQEVILRCVPISNHLYFYWYRQILGQKVEFLVSFYNNEISEKSEIFDDQFSVERPDGSNFTLKIRSTKLEDSAMYFCASGTGANTEAFFGQGTRLTVV.